The clone carrying this TCR beta chain was observed many times. Antigen: not known. TCRdb re-derived calls from the multiplex PCR reads in MiXCR, one entry per CDR3 protein. The sample lists 85,000 to 120,000 distinct CDR3 sequences, around 30% occurring once. This sample is drawn from a study of breast tumors, draining lymph nodes, adjacent tissues. Study-wide results and limits: Compared with lymph nodes, tumors were less diverse; compared with nontumor tissue, more.

The lymph nodes were axillary draining lymph nodes from breast cancer patients. CDR3 length: 13 residues. CDR1 is SGHRS and CDR2 is YFSETQ in the germline V gene. Trimming shortened V by 0 bases and J by 3 bases, and 7 bases separated the two germline ends. The clonotype originates from a female donor with breast cancer. Some clones in this sample may be carry-over from other donors' samples. The source material was axillary lymph node tissue. V and J are TRBV5-1 and TRBJ2-7; maybe TRBD1 (5 bases). The CDR3 nucleotides read TGCGCCAGCAGCTTGGACAGGAGCTACGAGCAGTACTTC. This translates into CASSLDRSYEQYF.